The clone carrying this T cell receptor (beta chain) turned up a few times. The V gene lost 4 bases and the J gene lost 2 bases, with 10 bases spanning the gap. Germline V gives CDR1 SGDLS, CDR2 YYNGEE. The CDR3 contains 13 residues. The data derive from a study of breast tumors, draining lymph nodes, adjacent tissues. Each CDR3 protein gets one entry after TCRdb re-called the multiplex PCR reads with MiXCR. The sample contains about 13,000 distinct CDR3 sequences, about 46% of which appear only once. The clonotype was recovered from a female donor with breast cancer. Some clones in this sample may be carry-over from other donors' samples. The specimen was tumor-adjacent breast tissue. The genes are TRBV9 and TRBJ2-7; possible D gene TRBD1, 6 bases. The CDR3 protein is CASSTDSAYEQYF. CDR3 sequence (DNA): TGTGCCAGCAGCACGGACAGTGCCTACGAGCAGTACTTC.